These T cell receptor beta chains were read from a single sample in a study of cytomegalovirus exposure and HLA in healthy donors. Data came from immunoSEQ multiplex PCR; TCRdb stores just in-frame clones and leaves some out. The sample yields approximately 100,000 clones, under 85% seen once. The sequencing input was PBMCs. These receptors originate from a woman between 35 and 50 years old in good health and CMV-seronegative. CDR3s include the opening cysteine and the closing phenylalanine or tryptophan. The order of the fields is clone size, D gene, CDR3 length, J gene, V gene, CDR3 protein, CDR3 DNA. A D gene is named only where the DNA matches it firmly. Clone size is given for some rows only: seen once, a few or many times, or a class if the clone is expanded.

few | TRBD2 | 15 | TRBJ2-5 | TRBV19 | CASSIGPGTKETQYF | TGTGCCAGTAGTATAGGGCCGGGGACTAAAGAGACCCAGTACTTC
NA | NA | 14 | TRBJ2-7 | TRBV5-1 | CASSVGQGRNEQYF | TGCGCCAGCAGCGTAGGACAAGGAAGAAACGAGCAGTACTTC
NA | TRBD2 | 17 | TRBJ2-3 | TRBV30 | CAWSVSRTSGVQDTQYF | TGTGCCTGGAGTGTTTCCCGGACTAGCGGGGTGCAAGATACGCAGTATTTT
NA | TRBD1 | 17 | TRBJ1-3 | TRBV7-9 | CASSLEGDRRLGNTIYF | TGTGCCAGCAGCTTAGAAGGGGACAGGAGGCTGGGAAACACCATATATTTT
NA | NA | 15 | TRBJ2-7 | TRBV5-1 | CASSLGAGESYEQYF | TGCGCCAGCAGCTTGGGGGCAGGGGAATCGTACGAGCAGTACTTC
NA | TRBD2 | 15 | TRBJ2-1 | TRBV6-5 | CASSPGLADYNEQFF | TGTGCCAGCAGTCCCGGACTAGCGGATTACAATGAGCAGTTCTTC
few | TRBD1 | 15 | TRBJ2-2 | TRBV5-1 | CASSFGDRGTGELFF | TGCGCCAGCAGCTTTGGGGACAGGGGCACCGGGGAGCTGTTTTTT
NA | NA | 14 | TRBJ1-3 | TRBV30 | CAWSQGFSGNTIYF | TGTGCCTGGAGTCAGGGATTCTCTGGAAACACCATATATTTT
once | TRBD1 | 15 | TRBJ2-7 | TRBV15 | CATSRGGTGGIEQYF | TGTGCCACCAGCAGAGGGGGGACAGGGGGTATCGAGCAGTACTTC
NA | TRBD2 | 15 | TRBJ2-7 | TRBV12-5 | CASGLKGLAGGQQYF | TGTGCTAGTGGTTTAAAGGGACTAGCGGGAGGGCAGCAGTACTTC
few | TRBD2 | 15 | TRBJ2-7 | TRBV2 | CASRTAASGSYEQYF | TGTGCCAGCAGGACGGCGGCTAGCGGAAGCTACGAGCAGTACTTC
once | TRBD1 | 14 | TRBJ2-7 | TRBV5-1 | CASSQDRGGYGQYF | TGCGCCAGCAGCCAGGACAGGGGTGGTTATGGGCAGTACTTC
NA | NA | 16 | TRBJ1-4 | TRBV18 | CASSPWGEVANEKLFF | TGTGCCAGCTCACCATGGGGGGAAGTGGCTAATGAAAAACTGTTTTTT
few | TRBD2 | 14 | TRBJ2-3 | TRBV19 | CASSILAGGDTQYF | TGTGCCAGTAGTATACTAGCGGGAGGAGATACGCAGTATTTT
NA | NA | 12 | TRBJ2-7 | TRBV29-1 | CSVDRGPHEQYF | TGCAGCGTTGACAGGGGTCCCCACGAGCAGTACTTC
few | TRBD1 | 14 | TRBJ1-1 | TRBV5-1 | CASRMTGKNTEAFF | TGCGCCAGCAGGATGACAGGGAAGAACACTGAAGCTTTCTTT
NA | TRBD2 | 18 | TRBJ2-2 | TRBV10-3 | CATLHTRASGTNTGELFF | TGTGCCACCCTCCATACGAGGGCTAGCGGGACGAACACCGGGGAGCTGTTTTTT
NA | TRBD2 | 18 | TRBJ2-5 | TRBV4-1 | CASSQDLLLAGHQETQYF | TGCGCCAGCAGCCAAGATCTTCTCCTAGCGGGGCATCAAGAGACCCAGTACTTC
few | NA | 14 | TRBJ1-1 | TRBV30 | CAWISGGRLTEAFF | TGTGCCTGGATAAGCGGTGGCAGACTCACTGAAGCTTTCTTT
NA | TRBD2 | 17 | TRBJ2-1 | TRBV7-9 | CASSPGGLAGDYNEQFF | TGTGCCAGCAGCCCGGGGGGACTAGCGGGGGACTACAATGAGCAGTTCTTC
NA | NA | 13 | TRBJ1-2 | TRBV11-2 | CASSEQGIRGYTF | TGTGCCAGCAGCGAACAGGGAATAAGGGGCTACACCTTC
NA | NA | 16 | TRBJ2-6 | TRBV4-1 | CASSQPAKGGANVLTF | TGCGCCAGCAGCCAACCCGCTAAGGGGGGGGCCAACGTCCTGACCTTC
few | TRBD1 | 14 | TRBJ1-2 | TRBV7-9 | CASSLAGQGVGYTF | TGTGCCAGCAGCTTAGCGGGCCAGGGGGTAGGCTACACCTTC
NA | TRBD1 | 14 | TRBJ1-5 | TRBV7-3 | CASSRGQGGQPQHF | TGTGCCAGCAGCCGGGGACAGGGGGGGCAGCCCCAGCATTTT
NA | NA | 11 | TRBJ2-7 | TRBV29-1 | CSVEEKDGVLF | TGCAGCGTTGAAGAAAAAGACGGAGTCCTCTTC
once | TRBD2 | 16 | TRBJ2-1 | TRBV6-6 | CASSSPSSGSGLEQFF | TGTGCCAGCAGCTCCCCGTCTAGCGGGAGTGGGCTTGAGCAGTTCTTC